This entry lists 20 T cell receptor beta chains sequenced from one sample in a study of shared clonotypes between healthy human individuals. Profiled with immunoSEQ multiplex PCR; TCRdb holds only in-frame clones, not every one. The sample has hundreds of thousands of clones; about three quarters are singletons. Sequenced material: memory CD4+ T cells sorted from blood. Specified subset: CD45RA-negative fraction. The receptors derive from a woman in her 30s in good health.

This clone has only a few counts. The rearrangement links TRBV7-8 to TRBJ1-1; no clear D gene. The CDR3 contains 14 residues. Trimming cost V 5 bases and J 4 bases, with 14 bases left between them. CDR1 and CDR2 from the germline V gene are SGHVS and FQNEAQ. CDR3 bases: TGTGCCAGCAGCCCGCTAACGGGTCCCACTGAAGCTTTCTTT. Amino acids: CASSPLTGPTEAFF. Looking up the rest from reference TRBV7-8 and TRBJ1-1 gives the full variable domain: GAGVSQSPRYKVAKRGQDVALRCDPISGHVSLFWYQQALGQGPEFLTYFQNEAQLDKSGLPSDRFFAERPEGSVSTLKIQRTQQEDSAVYLCASSPLTGPTEAFFGQGTRLTVV.

The chain employs TRBV5-8 and TRBJ2-3, with 8 positions matching TRBD1. V dropped 3 bases and J dropped 4; count of bases not matched to a gene: 4. Germline assignment: CDR1 SGHTS and CDR2 YDEGEE. The CDR3 covers 14 residues. DNA of the CDR3: TGTGCCAGCAGCTCACGGACAGGGTCAGATACGCAGTATTTT. This translates into CASSSRTGSDTQYF.

The chain employs TRBV2 and TRBJ2-7; the D call may be TRBD1 or TRBD2 (5 bases each). V lost 1 base, J lost 4 bases, and 14 bases lay in between. This CDR3 contains 15 residues. Germline CDR1 is SNHLY and CDR2 is FYNNEI. As DNA, the CDR3 is TGTGCCAGCAGTGAAGACGGGACGGCGTCATACGAGCAGTACTTC. Its protein product is CASSEDGTASYEQYF.

V is TRBV5-1 and J is TRBJ2-7; 8 bases agree with TRBD1. With 4 bases clipped from V and 6 bases from J, the junction kept 9 bases outside the gene matches. This CDR3 contains 14 residues. Germline V CDR1 and CDR2: SGHRS, YFSETQ. As DNA, the CDR3 is TGCGCCAGCAGCGATCCGGGACAGGTAGGCGAGCAGTACTTC. This codes for CASSDPGQVGEQYF.

The chain has TRBV2 and TRBJ2-3; TRBD2 aligns across 14 bases. The germline CDR1 and CDR2 sequences are SNHLY and FYNNEI. Trimming took 6 bases from V and 4 from J; bases not matched to a gene: 3. The CDR3 loop spans 15 amino acids. The CDR3 DNA is TGTGCCAGCAGGGGACTAGCGGGAGTATCAGATACGCAGTATTTT. Its translation is CASRGLAGVSDTQYF.

This rearrangement joins TRBV5-6 to TRBJ2-7, with 13 nucleotides matching TRBD2. The junction had 11 bases not matched to a gene; V was cut back by 5 bases and J by 6 bases. In germline, CDR1 is SGHDT, CDR2 YYEEEE. CDR3 length: 16 residues. The CDR3 coding sequence is TGTGCCAGCAGACCAACTAGCGGGAGGGCCAGAGGCGAGCAGTACTTC. This codes for CASRPTSGRARGEQYF. Full variable domain (outside the CDR3, taken from reference TRBV5-6 and TRBJ2-7): DAGVTQSPTHLIKTRGQQVTLRCSPKSGHDTVSWYQQALGQGPQFIFQYYEEEERQRGNFPDRFSGHQFPNYSSELNVNALLLGDSALYLCASRPTSGRARGEQYFGPGTRLTVT.

This chain links TRBV6-5 with TRBJ2-2; D is unresolved. CDR3 length: 12 amino acids. The V gene's germline CDR1 is MNHEY and CDR2 SVGAGI. V lost 2 bases, J lost 7 bases, and 5 bases lay in between. CDR3 loop: CASSYLSGELFF. The CDR3 region has the DNA TGTGCCAGCAGTTACCTTAGCGGGGAGCTGTTTTTT.

The V and J genes are TRBV28 and TRBJ1-5; D gene ambiguous. The V and J ends lost 6 bases and 9 bases respectively, with 9 bases between them. The CDR3 is made up of 11 amino acids. Germline CDR1 reads MDHEN; CDR2 reads SYDVKM. This CDR3 reads CASRGSLPQHF. DNA for the CDR3: TGTGCCAGCAGAGGGAGTCTGCCCCAGCATTTT.

The chain employs TRBV11-2 and TRBJ2-1; 8 bases are shared with TRBD2. This CDR3 is 16 amino acids long. V was clipped by 3 bases and J by 9 bases; unmatched bases: 13. The germline V gene has CDR1 SGHAT and CDR2 FQNNGV. CDR3 protein: CASSFRTSWGHSEQFF. DNA for the CDR3: TGTGCCAGCAGCTTCCGGACTAGCTGGGGACATAGTGAGCAGTTCTTC.

This clone came up many times. V is TRBV7-7 and J is TRBJ2-2; TRBD1 aligns across 12 bases. CDR3 length equals 16 residues. Germline-derived CDR1 and CDR2 are SSHAT and FNYEAQ (reference sequence). V gave up 6 bases and J gave up 6 bases; unmatched junction bases: 8. Here the CDR3 DNA reads TGTGCCAGCAGGCATTCCGGGACAGGGGGCCCCGGGGAGCTGTTTTTT. As protein: CASRHSGTGGPGELFF. The variable domain in full, completed from reference TRBV7-7 and TRBJ2-2, reads GAGVSQSPRYKVTKRGQDVTLRCDPISSHATLYWYQQALGQGPEFLTYFNYEAQPDKSGLPSDRFSAERPEGSISTLTIQRTEQRDSAMYRCASRHSGTGGPGELFFGEGSRLTVL.

V usage is TRBV5-6 and J usage is TRBJ1-1, with unresolved D. Trimming cost V 0 bases and J 0 bases, with 12 bases left between them. This CDR3 region has 16 residues. Germline lookup yields CDR1 SGHDT and CDR2 YYEEEE. The CDR3 is CASSLEVGNLNTEAFF. The CDR3 bases are TGTGCCAGCAGCTTGGAGGTCGGGAATTTGAACACTGAAGCTTTCTTT.

This clone showed up just a few times. Other nucleotide sequences from this sample produce the same CDR3. V is TRBV29-1 and J is TRBJ2-7; D is undetermined. Trimming removed 6 bases from V and 4 bases from J, with 10 bases in between. This CDR3 has 11 amino acids. Germline V lookup: CDR1 SQVTM, CDR2 ANQGSEA. The CDR3 nucleotides are TGCAGCGTCCGCTGGGGATACGAGCAGTACTTC. Amino acids: CSVRWGYEQYF.

J is TRBJ2-7 and V is TRBV7-2; unclear D gene. The CDR3 contains 15 residues. The germline V gene encodes CDR1 SGHTA and CDR2 FQGNSA. V shed 2 bases and J shed 6 bases, with 17 bases lying between them. Here the CDR3 DNA reads TGTGCCAGCAGCTTAAGTGGCCCCCGAAAGAGCGAGCAGTACTTC. It is translated as CASSLSGPRKSEQYF.

In DNA form, the CDR3 reads TGTGCCAGCAGCCACCGGAGTCCAGTAGCGAACACCGGGGAGCTGTTTTTT. This codes for CASSHRSPVANTGELFF. The chain employs TRBV7-8 and TRBJ2-2; D not resolved. V was shortened by 5 bases and J by 0 bases, with 16 bases between the two germline ends. The CDR3 extends over 17 amino acids. From germline, CDR1 is SGHVS and CDR2 FQNEAQ.

With regard to this clone: This sample includes further DNA sequences coding for the same CDR3. The rearrangement links TRBV28 to TRBJ1-1; D is unclear. Between the trimmed V and J ends, which lost 3 bases and 2 bases, there was a span of 7 bases. Germline CDR1 is MDHEN and CDR2 is SYDVKM. CDR3 length: 13 residues. The CDR3 DNA is TGTGCCAGCAGTTTCTCTAGAAACACTGAAGCTTTCTTT. It codes for CASSFSRNTEAFF.

In this sample, this clone turned up once. The chain links TRBV28 to TRBJ2-7, with D perhaps assigned TRBD1 or TRBD2 (6 bases each). V was clipped by 10 bases and J by 3 bases, with 13 bases between them. This CDR3 comprises 12 residues. In germline, CDR1 is MDHEN, CDR2 SYDVKM. CDR3 nucleotides: TGTGCCACCGCGGGACAAAACTACGAGCAGTACTTC. As protein: CATAGQNYEQYF.

The CDR3 region is CASTGGVSLKNEQYF. The CDR3 coding sequence is TGTGCCAGCACCGGGGGAGTGTCCCTCAAGAACGAGCAGTACTTC. This rearrangement joins TRBV28 to TRBJ2-7; possibly TRBD2 for D (6 bases). The CDR3 sequence is 15 residues long. The V gene's germline CDR1 is MDHEN and CDR2 SYDVKM. V lost 7 bases, J lost 5 bases, and 21 bases lay in between.

This clone came up a few times. This chain links TRBV28 with TRBJ1-2, with a tentative D call TRBD1 (5 bases). CDR1 and CDR2 (germline): MDHEN, SYDVKM. The CDR3 has 14 residues. Trimming stripped 4 bases from V and 1 base from J, with 10 bases between. The CDR3 nucleotides are TGTGCCAGCAGTTACGACAGACTTAACTATGGCTACACCTTC. It is translated as CASSYDRLNYGYTF.

The CDR3 DNA reads as TGTGCCAGCCTCAGGAGCCGGGCGCGGACTAGCACAGATACGCAGTATTTT. It codes for CASLRSRARTSTDTQYF. The gene calls are TRBV27 and TRBJ2-3; D possibly corresponds to TRBD2 (5 bases). V was clipped by 8 bases and J by 0 bases, with 21 bases between them. The germline V gene encodes CDR1 MNHEY and CDR2 SMNVEV (reference sequence). CDR3 size: 17 residues.

This clone was seen a handful of times. Other DNA sequences within the sample encode an identical CDR3. The rearrangement links TRBV9 to TRBJ2-2; D might be TRBD1 (5 bases). The germline V and J ends were trimmed by 1 base and 5 bases, with 6 bases remaining between them. CDR1 SGDLS and CDR2 YYNGEE come from the germline V gene. The CDR3 length is 13 residues. The CDR3 here is CASSVQGTGELFF. CDR3 sequence (DNA): TGTGCCAGCAGCGTACAGGGTACCGGGGAGCTGTTTTTT.